These 18 T cell receptor beta chains were sequenced from one sample in a study of blood T cell repertoires in COVID-19. TCRdb's copy holds only in-frame clones and misses some; the assay was immunoSEQ multiplex PCR. The table records about 220,000 clones, roughly 84% of them present only once. Input material: peripheral blood. The receptors here all came from a woman aged 55-69 years with acute or convalescent COVID-19.

A single count supports this clone. The chain joins TRBV5-1 to TRBJ1-1; D remains unclear. V lost 0 bases to trimming and J lost 0 bases, with 12 bases between them. The CDR3 extends over 16 amino acids. Germline CDR1 reads SGHRS; CDR2 reads YFSETQ. The CDR3 loop is CASSLARWPMNTEAFF. The CDR3 DNA follows: TGCGCCAGCAGCTTGGCCAGGTGGCCGATGAACACTGAAGCTTTCTTT.

This clone was picked up a small number of times. The chain carries TRBV7-2 and TRBJ2-1; no clear D gene. The ends were cut back, 6 bases at V and 4 bases at J, with 19 bases in the middle. This CDR3 has 16 amino acids. From germline, CDR1 is SGHTA and CDR2 FQGNSA. CDR3 loop: CASSLRERGLYNEQFF. For the CDR3, the DNA is TGTGCCAGCAGTCTTAGAGAGCGAGGATTATACAATGAGCAGTTCTTC.

The chain is built from TRBV25-1 and TRBJ1-2; tentative D call: TRBD1 (6 bases). Germline-derived CDR1 and CDR2 are MGHDK and SYGVNS. This CDR3 region has 14 residues. Trimming removed 4 bases at V and 6 bases at J, with 15 bases between. The CDR3 loop is CASSASRGRNGYTF. CDR3 in DNA: TGTGCCAGCAGTGCCAGCAGGGGTCGGAATGGCTACACCTTC.

V usage is TRBV6-1 and J usage is TRBJ1-2; 7 nucleotides line up with TRBD1. The J segment lost 6 bases and the V segment lost 3 bases, leaving 7 bases of the junction unmatched. This CDR3 comprises 14 residues. Germline CDR1 is MNHNS and CDR2 is SASEGT. The CDR3, as DNA: TGTGCCAGCAGTGAGCTAGGGGGCACGGATGGCTACACCTTC. This gives the protein CASSELGGTDGYTF.

The genes are TRBV5-6 and TRBJ1-4; D may be TRBD1 (5 bases). Per germline, CDR1 SGHDT and CDR2 YYEEEE. V gave up 0 bases and J gave up 13 bases, with 10 bases separating them. The CDR3 covers 12 residues. CDR3 region: CASSLGPGGLFF. The CDR3 DNA reads as TGTGCCAGCAGCTTGGGCCCCGGGGGACTGTTTTTT.

The chain combines TRBV30 with TRBJ1-6; D is unclear. Germline lookup yields CDR1 GTSNPN and CDR2 SVGIG (reference sequence). The V end was cut by 6 bases, the J end by 5 bases, with 8 bases between. The CDR3 is 12 amino acids. The CDR3 sequence: CACFGDNSPLHF. CDR3 in DNA: TGTGCCTGTTTCGGAGATAATTCACCCCTCCACTTT.

In its sample, this clone was seen a few times. The gene calls are TRBV2 and TRBJ1-5, with D perhaps matching TRBD1 (6 bases). The CDR3 contains 14 residues. The germline gives CDR1 SNHLY, CDR2 FYNNEI. V lost 8 bases, J lost 1 base, and 12 bases lay in between. The CDR3 sequence: CASDTGLSNQPQHF. CDR3 bases: TGTGCCAGCGATACAGGGCTGAGCAATCAGCCCCAGCATTTT.

V usage is TRBV7-9 and J usage is TRBJ1-1, with D unresolved. CDR1 is SEHNR and CDR2 is FQNEAQ in the germline V gene (reference sequence). The V and J ends lost 3 bases and 1 base respectively, with 9 bases between them. This CDR3 is built from 14 residues. The CDR3 DNA sequence: TGTGCCAGCAGCTTCCGAAGCTCGAACACTGAAGCTTTCTTT. The encoded protein is CASSFRSSNTEAFF.

The chain carries TRBV3-1 (or the pseudogene TRBV3-2) and TRBJ2-7, with 9 bases fitting TRBD1. The CDR3 consists of 15 residues. The germline CDR1 and CDR2 sequences are LGHDT and YNNKEL (reference sequence). V gave up 1 base and J gave up 5 bases; unmatched junction bases: 6. CDR3 residues: CASSQGGQGINEQYF. CDR3 DNA: TGTGCCAGCAGCCAAGGGGGACAGGGTATCAACGAGCAGTACTTC.

Only one count was recorded for this clone. V gene TRBV19 combines with J gene TRBJ2-1; 12 bases map to TRBD2. V lost 3 bases and J lost 3; bases outside the gene matches: 3. The germline gives CDR1 LNHDA, CDR2 SQIVND (reference sequence). The CDR3 has 16 residues. In DNA, the CDR3 is TGTGCCAGTAGTATTCTAGCGGGGGGGCTCTACAATGAGCAGTTCTTC. Translating gives CASSILAGGLYNEQFF.

This chain connects TRBV5-8 to TRBJ1-2; D is undetermined. V gave up 1 base and J gave up 1 base, with 8 bases separating them. The length of the CDR3 is 14 residues. The germline gives CDR1 SGHTS, CDR2 YDEGEE. The CDR3 here is CASSLSRLNYGYTF. The CDR3 DNA sequence: TGTGCCAGCAGCTTGTCCAGACTTAACTATGGCTACACCTTC. The variable domain in full, with the rest retrieved from reference TRBV5-8 and TRBJ1-2, is EAGVTQSPTHLIKTRGQQATLRCSPISGHTSVYWYQQALGLGLQFLLWYDEGEERNRGNFPPRFSGRQFPNYSSELNVNALELEDSALYLCASSLSRLNYGYTFGSGTRLTVV.

The CDR3 here is CAIMEVGDYGYTF. Here the CDR3 DNA reads TGTGCCATCATGGAAGTAGGAGACTATGGCTACACCTTC. The chain combines TRBV6-5 with TRBJ1-2; D remains ambiguous. Trimming removed 10 bases from V and 3 bases from J, with 15 bases in between. This CDR3 has 13 residues. Per germline, CDR1 MNHEY and CDR2 SVGAGI.

V is TRBV11-2 and J is TRBJ1-1; D unclear. Germline V gene data show CDR1 as SGHAT and CDR2 as FQNNGV. Trimming took 4 bases from V and 1 from J, leaving 13 bases between them. This CDR3 comprises 15 residues. The CDR3 DNA reads TGTGCCAGCAGCTCCCCAGCGGCGGCGAACACTGAAGCTTTCTTT. Translating it yields CASSSPAAANTEAFF.

The gene calls are TRBV18 and TRBJ1-4, with D unresolved. The CDR3 extends over 15 amino acids. The V gene's germline CDR1 is KGHSH and CDR2 LQKENI. The V and J ends lost 1 base and 8 bases respectively, with 14 bases between them. DNA of the CDR3: TGTGCCAGCTCACCACATCACCAGCCAGGAGAAAAACTGTTTTTT. It specifies CASSPHHQPGEKLFF.

In nucleotides, the CDR3 is TGTGCCAGCAGCTTGCCAGGGGCTGAAAAACTGTTTTTT. Residues: CASSLPGAEKLFF. The V call is TRBV7-9, the J call TRBJ1-4; possibly TRBD1 for D (6 bases). Trimming stripped 3 bases from V and 7 bases from J, with 9 bases between. Germline V gene data show CDR1 as SEHNR and CDR2 as FQNEAQ (reference sequence). The CDR3 contains 13 residues.

This clone was counted between two and nine times. CDR3 in amino acids: CASSTTGGSPDTQYF. Here the CDR3 DNA reads TGTGCCAGTAGTACCACAGGGGGCTCTCCAGATACGCAGTATTTT. This rearrangement joins TRBV19 to TRBJ2-3; TRBD1 aligns across 9 bases. V dropped 4 bases and J dropped 4; count of bases not matched to a gene: 6. CDR1 is LNHDA, CDR2 SQIVND, per germline (reference sequence). The CDR3 runs 15 residues.

The chain joins TRBV4-1 to TRBJ1-1, with 8 bases that match TRBD1. Per the germline V gene, CDR1 is MGHRA and CDR2 is YSYEKL. V was clipped by 4 bases and J by 1 base; unmatched bases: 5. The CDR3 has 15 residues. This chain's CDR3 is CASSLDRGPNTEAFF. The CDR3 bases are TGCGCCAGCAGCCTTGACAGGGGCCCGAACACTGAAGCTTTCTTT.

The rearrangement joins TRBV2 to TRBJ2-1, with D maybe TRBD2 (6 bases). The V gene's germline CDR1 is SNHLY and CDR2 FYNNEI. The ends were cut back, 4 bases at V and 5 bases at J, with 12 bases in the middle. CDR3 length equals 14 residues. CDR3 sequence: CASSVTLADNEQFF. The CDR3 DNA is TGTGCCAGCAGTGTAACCTTAGCGGACAATGAGCAGTTCTTC.